This is a list of T cell receptor beta chains from one sample in a study of cytomegalovirus exposure and HLA in healthy donors. Clones were sequenced by immunoSEQ multiplex PCR, and TCRdb holds only the in-frame ones, with some missing. Here the sample spans under 200,000 clones, roughly 83% being singletons. The sample taken for sequencing was PBMCs. These receptors were obtained from a woman in her forties or fifties in good health and CMV-seronegative. Both conserved end residues are part of each CDR3.

j_call cdr3_length v_call cdr3_aa
TRBJ2-7 17 TRBV4-3 CASSQDRREGRNYEQYF
TRBJ2-4 15 TRBV11-2 CASSLVWTGKNIQYF
TRBJ2-6 15 TRBV28 CASRPRDAGANVLTF
TRBJ1-2 11 TRBV29-1 CRVGSDRGYTF
TRBJ1-1 16 TRBV11-2 CASTRRAGGSVTEAFF
TRBJ1-4 13 TRBV6-5 CASSRDRDEKLFF
TRBJ2-3 15 TRBV28 CASSSQGAITDTQYF
TRBJ1-6 16 TRBV6-6 CASSSDRSSYNSPLHF
TRBJ1-4 16 TRBV5-4 CASSPGQGGANEKLFF
TRBJ1-2 15 TRBV28 CASSPTAGIRFGYTF
TRBJ1-3 15 TRBV19 CASSAGGRAGNTIYF
TRBJ1-2 13 TRBV4-2 CASSPPGRDGYTF
TRBJ2-1 13 TRBV5-4 CASSTGNGDEQFF
TRBJ2-1 17 TRBV27 CASSLPRLADTFNEQFF
TRBJ2-5 19 TRBV30 CAWSPGLAGGNRYQETQYF
TRBJ1-3 15 TRBV19 CASSIFRGQGNTIYF
TRBJ2-1 18 TRBV7-9 CASSLELAGESSYNEQFF
TRBJ1-2 15 TRBV7-2 CASSPGAGEYYGYTF
TRBJ2-7 15 TRBV6-6 CASSETSGYSYEQYF
TRBJ2-7 15 TRBV6-5 CASSTPGTGSYEQYF
TRBJ2-1 14 TRBV6-5 CASSFGRQGNEQFF
. 15 TRBV7-9 CSSSLRQGASYEQYF
TRBJ2-7 13 TRBV11-2 CASSLGGDYEQYF
TRBJ1-5 15 TRBV19 CASRMAGPNNQPQHF
TRBJ2-7 15 TRBV11-2 CASSFSAGRVYEQYF
TRBJ2-4 16 TRBV5-1 CASSLEDRVDKNIQYF
TRBJ2-1 14 TRBV27 CASSPRGARGEQFF
TRBJ2-5 15 TRBV14 CASSLQGAVRETQYF
TRBJ1-2 13 TRBV10-1 CASSPDGNYGYTF
TRBJ2-7 16 TRBV7-8 CASSFLAGDSAYEQYF
TRBJ2-1 14 TRBV4-1 CASSLGLAGSEQFF
TRBJ1-1 17 TRBV18 CASLPSGTGGRNTEAFF
TRBJ1-6 14 TRBV11-2 CASSQQGETTPLHF
TRBJ1-2 15 TRBV12-2 CASRFGDRNNYGYTF
TRBJ1-5 14 TRBV6-5 CASSPRFGNQPQHF
TRBJ2-5 15 TRBV9 CASSVMRAGKETQYF
TRBJ1-4 15 TRBV5-8 CASSLGTTTNEKLFF
TRBJ2-3 21 TRBV7-8 CASSPYTGLAGGGLSTDTQYF
TRBJ1-5 14 TRBV7-2 CASSLIAGDQPQHF
. 15 TRBV18 CASSPRDRDYDEQYF
TRBJ2-3 14 TRBV7-2 CASGTDSSTDTQYF
TRBJ2-3 17 TRBV9 CASSAGAGGSYTDTQYF
TRBJ2-3 13 TRBV13 CASIGREGDTQYF
TRBJ1-1 12 TRBV18 CASSSGNTEAFF
TRBJ2-7 12 TRBV6-1 CASTGLSYEQYF
TRBJ2-7 15 TRBV18 CASSPGTGPGDEQYF
TRBJ1-5 17 TRBV5-1 CASSYSAVREGHQPQHF
TRBJ2-3 13 TRBV28 CASSPPGDDTQYF
TRBJ1-1 13 TRBV27 CASSPGQFTEAFF
TRBJ2-3 14 TRBV28 CASRLAGVADTQYF
TRBJ2-7 16 TRBV4-3 CASSQDLPGGPYEQYF
. 16 TRBV19 CASSGPLAGSSYEQYF
TRBJ1-4 16 TRBV18 CASSPVGAATNEKLFF
TRBJ2-1 16 TRBV4-1 CASSQGTGRTYNEQFF